This record looks at one TCR beta chain sequence and its context. Its antigen remains unknown. The PCR had 60 Vbeta and 13 Jbeta primers. Sequencing was performed with immunoSEQ multiplex PCR; in TCRdb, only in-frame clones are kept and a portion is missing. The table lists around 100,000 clones, around 75% of them singletons, with roughly 13% in the top ten. Germline V CDR1 and CDR2: SGDLS, YYNGEE. The V end lost 2 bases, the J end lost 2 bases, and 15 bases lay between the germline ends. The CDR3 is made up of 16 amino acids. The data were taken from a study of cytomegalovirus exposure and HLA in healthy donors. Study-wide points: The authors listed around 150 TCR beta chains as cytomegalovirus-associated. The analysis excluded some indistinguishable V segments, including TRBV6-2 and TRBV6-3.

The material sequenced was PBMCs. This TCR derives from a male donor in good health and CMV-seropositive. The J gene is TRBJ2-3, the V gene TRBV9; no clear D gene. Here the CDR3 reads CASSVFERRSTDTQYF. DNA of the CDR3: TGTGCCAGCAGCGTTTTTGAGCGTAGGTCCACAGATACGCAGTATTTT.